This entry concerns a single T cell receptor (beta chain). The entry originates in a study of T cell changes during pregnancy in multiple sclerosis. Clones were sequenced by immunoSEQ multiplex PCR, and TCRdb holds only the in-frame ones, with some missing. This table has about 24,000 clones, 86% appearing once. Deletions cut 4 bases from V and 3 bases from J, with 13 bases between. Germline V gene sequence: CDR1 LGHNA, CDR2 YNFKEQ. This CDR3 has 15 amino acids. Here the sequenced sample was CD8+ T cells from peripheral blood mononuclear cells, taken in the first trimester of pregnancy. The TCR was taken from a female donor in good health, enrolled as a control in a pregnancy study. The chain combines TRBV4-2 with TRBJ2-1, with D maybe TRBD1 (5 bases). CDR3 in DNA: TGTGCCAGCAGCCCCCTCCCCGACAGCTACAATGAGCAGTTCTTC. It codes for CASSPLPDSYNEQFF.